This T cell receptor beta chain was identified in a study of identical twins (dated by TCRdb to 2016 to 2018). Regarding the research as a whole: To test whether fetal clonotypes persist, the study used deep sequencing on TCR alpha and beta repertoires from monozygotic twins, unrelated adults of various ages, and cord blood. To rule out contamination, replicate twin experiments were performed at different times with different library preparation protocols.

This clonotype has a count of ten or more. This receptor's antigen is unknown. The sample holds no much larger clone one base away, and base qualities are not on file. The receptor library was made with 5' RACE. The data were produced on an Illumina HiSeq 2000. A universal primer binding site was added through template switching, and the final cDNA carried a unique molecular identifier so that TCR cDNA molecules could be counted accurately. Specific primers in the conserved constant-segment region were used to synthesize first-strand cDNA for TCR alpha and beta chains. To control for contamination, every cDNA library carried two barcodes: a SMART-Mk sample barcode plus Illumina barcodes. TruSeq adapter sequences, together with Illumina sample barcodes, were added in two successive PCR steps. TCR alpha and beta cDNA libraries were sequenced on the Illumina HiSeq platform with custom primers. Under the source paper's analysis protocol: Raw reads were processed with MiGEC to extract unique molecular identifiers, and MiXCR was used to determine CDR3 positions. For each individual, recombination models were inferred using an EM algorithm with the repgenHMM and IGoR tools. The tcR package in R was used for shared clonotype analysis, with sharing normalized by the product of cloneset sizes. To study raw recombination free of thymic and clonal selection effects, out-of-frame nonproductive sequences were analyzed. The public reads were quality trimmed at Q25 with fastp and then assembled into clones with MiXCR by TCRdb, keeping productive beta chains. Rows are unified per CDR3 protein, each entry keeping the most common DNA and genes. The V and J calls, along with clone size, are taken from TCRdb and not from the paper's own processing. A total of 1.5 million to 2 million distinct CDR3 sequences appear in this sample, under 35% of them only once. Approximately 0.25% of the sample goes to the ten largest clones.

Results and caveats for the whole study, not just this receptor: Compared with coincidental sharing between unrelated individuals, an excess of low generation-probability sequences was observed among out-of-frame TCR alpha sequences shared between twins. Fewer insertions were carried by abundant cord blood beta clonotypes, a similar but weaker trend appeared in young adult naive repertoires, and no such trend appeared in memory repertoires. Conclusions relied on cross-sectional statistical analysis, since the same donors could not be followed over many years. Zero-insertion analyses could be partly confounded by invariant T cells such as MAIT and iNKT, though diverse VJ usage argued against such confounding for most clonotypes. Excess twin sharing in beta out-of-frame sequences was weaker because fewer shared sequences lowered the signal-to-noise ratio. Recombination models systematically underestimated out-of-frame TCR alpha sharing in monozygotic twins but agreed with sharing between unrelated individuals.

V sheds 5 bases and J sheds 5 bases, leaving 21 bases between their ends. The CDR3 sequence holds 16 residues, the cysteine and phenylalanine included. Only the CDR3 portion is preserved as DNA: 48 bases, with reading frame beginning at the first base. Sequences MNHEY (CDR1) and SVGAGI (CDR2) are obtained from the germline V gene. All donors were healthy Caucasians. The sequence links TRBV6-5 to TRBJ1-2; TRBD1 could be the D gene, as 6 bases match. This TCR came from a newborn girl in good health. The sequenced sample was cord blood. At the DNA level, the sequence is TGTGCCAGCAGTGCCCTGTGGGGACATCGACCTTATGGCTACACCTTC. This encodes CASSALWGHRPYGYTF.